This T cell receptor beta chain emerged from a study of T cell changes during pregnancy in multiple sclerosis. TCRdb keeps only in-frame clones here, not all; method: immunoSEQ multiplex PCR. Of about 24,000 clones listed, around 90% were seen once; the top ten hold around 0.79%. This clone came up once. Germline trimming cut 2 bases from V and 4 bases from J; bases unmatched to any gene: 8. There are 16 residues in the CDR3. Germline V gene sequence: CDR1 SGHVS, CDR2 FQNEAQ. The V gene is TRBV7-8, the J gene TRBJ2-3, with 8 bases aligning to TRBD2. This TCR was recovered from a female donor in good health, enrolled as a control in a pregnancy study. Sequenced material: CD4+ T cells from peripheral blood mononuclear cells, taken in the first trimester of pregnancy. The CDR3 region has the DNA TGTGCCAGCAGCTTACGGATAGCGGGAAGCGCAGATACGCAGTATTTT. Translation: CASSLRIAGSADTQYF.